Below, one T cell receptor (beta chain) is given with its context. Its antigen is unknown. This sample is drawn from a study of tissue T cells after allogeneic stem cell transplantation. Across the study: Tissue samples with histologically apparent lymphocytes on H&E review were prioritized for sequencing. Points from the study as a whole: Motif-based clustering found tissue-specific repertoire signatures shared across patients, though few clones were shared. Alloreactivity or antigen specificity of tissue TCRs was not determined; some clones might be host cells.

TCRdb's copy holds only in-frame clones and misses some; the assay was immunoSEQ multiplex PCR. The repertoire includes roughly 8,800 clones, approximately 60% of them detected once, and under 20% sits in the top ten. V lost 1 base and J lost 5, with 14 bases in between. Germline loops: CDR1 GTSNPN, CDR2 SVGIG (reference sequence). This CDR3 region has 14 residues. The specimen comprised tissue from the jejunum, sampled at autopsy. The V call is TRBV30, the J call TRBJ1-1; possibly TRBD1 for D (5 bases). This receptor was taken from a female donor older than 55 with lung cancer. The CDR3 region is CAWSEAGLLTEAFF. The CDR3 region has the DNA TGTGCCTGGAGTGAGGCAGGGTTGCTTACTGAAGCTTTCTTT.